This is a list of T cell receptor beta chains from one sample in a study of cytomegalovirus exposure and HLA in healthy donors. The table came from immunoSEQ multiplex PCR; TCRdb's copy has only in-frame clones and leaves some out. The sample gives about 100,000 clones, around 80% of which show up once; more than 0.6% is in the top ten. The material sequenced was PBMCs. The receptors were sampled from an older woman in good health and CMV-seronegative. Both conserved end residues are trimmed from each CDR3. Fields, in order: V gene, J gene, clone size, CDR3 protein. Size is omitted from some rows. Given values are once, few, many or a class for expanded clones.

>TRBV19|TRBJ2-1|.
ASRRSPAGSYNEQF
>TRBV2|TRBJ1-2|few
ASSGGQGLNYGYT
>TRBV7-6|TRBJ2-1|.
ASSLQKRNSYNEQF
>TRBV27|TRBJ2-1|.
ASSSTPGLPKHYNEQF
>TRBV28|TRBJ2-3|.
ASSPAGQGTDTQY
>TRBV6-5|TRBJ1-2|few
ASRTGSYGYT
>TRBV7-6|TRBJ2-7|once
ASSSYSTSGSYEQY
>TRBV27|TRBJ1-5|once
ASRKGRNQPQH
>TRBV5-1|TRBJ1-1|.
ASSPLTGFDEAF
>TRBV13|TRBJ2-5|.
ASSSGLAVVEETQY
>TRBV30|TRBJ2-7|.
AWNRVTYEQY
>TRBV4-3|TRBJ1-4|.
ASSPNTGVVDEKLF
>TRBV9|TRBJ2-1|.
ASSVDVGRGSYNEQF
>TRBV1|TRBJ2-1|once
TSSRETSGTYNEQF
>TRBV7-9|TRBJ1-2|.
ASSRSGQPGGGYT
>TRBV29-1|TRBJ2-6|.
SVVESSGANVLT
>TRBV6-6|TRBJ2-7|.
ASSRQGAREQY
>TRBV16|TRBJ1-5|.
ASSPDSSNQPQH
>TRBV13|TRBJ1-2|.
ASSLGFRGKDYGYT
>TRBV5-1|TRBJ2-3|.
ASSPGTSGPDTQY
>TRBV7-9|TRBJ2-5|.
ASSFPGEETQY
>TRBV19|TRBJ1-1|once
ASSTSGTGDTEAF
>TRBV6-5|TRBJ2-7|.
ASSTDINEQY
>TRBV28|TRBJ1-6|.
ASTTTGTGNSPLH
>TRBV7-8|TRBJ2-1|.
ASSVNTGGQQF
>TRBV6-1|TRBJ2-7|.
ASRLLSSYEQY